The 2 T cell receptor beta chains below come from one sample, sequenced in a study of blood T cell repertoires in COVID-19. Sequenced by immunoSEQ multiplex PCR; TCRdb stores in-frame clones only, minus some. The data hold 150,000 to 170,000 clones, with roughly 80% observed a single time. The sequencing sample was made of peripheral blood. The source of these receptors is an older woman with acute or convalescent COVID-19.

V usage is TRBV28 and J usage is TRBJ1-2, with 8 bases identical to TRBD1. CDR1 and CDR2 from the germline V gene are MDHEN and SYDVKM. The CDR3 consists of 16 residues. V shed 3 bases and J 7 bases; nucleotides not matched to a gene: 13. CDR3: CASSFGNPGQGIGYTF. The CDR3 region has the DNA TGTGCCAGCAGTTTTGGAAACCCCGGACAGGGTATTGGCTACACCTTC.

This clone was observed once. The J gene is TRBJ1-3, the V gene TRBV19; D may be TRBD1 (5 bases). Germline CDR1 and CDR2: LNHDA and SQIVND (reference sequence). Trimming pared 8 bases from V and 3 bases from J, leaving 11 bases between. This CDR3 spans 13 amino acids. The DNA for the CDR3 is TGTGCCAGTGGGAATAGGGGTGGAAACACCATATATTTT. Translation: CASGNRGGNTIYF.